The 4 T cell receptor beta chains in this list originate from one sample, sequenced in a study of post-analysis software for immune sequencing data. Study-level points and caveats: Several TRBV segments (TRBV5-6, TRBV5-1 and TRBV20-1 among them) occurred more frequently in patients than in controls.

The antigens of these receptors remain unknown. Unique molecular identifiers featured in each of the TCR beta cDNA libraries. MiXCR, applied by TCRdb to the PCR reads, yields one record per CDR3 protein. Of about 460,000 distinct CDR3 sequences in the sample, over 35% were seen once. The specimen sequenced was blood. The receptors shown here come from a girl between 10 and 17 years old with multiple sclerosis.

This sequence joins TRBV4-1 and TRBJ1-5; no firm D call. V dropped 1 base and J dropped 2 bases, with 9 bases sitting between them. This CDR3 comprises 15 residues. CDR1 and CDR2 (germline): MGHRA, YSYEKL. DNA for the CDR3: TGCGCCAGCAGCCAAGGCGACACCCGCAATCAGCCCCAGCATTTT. Translated, it gives CASSQGDTRNQPQHF.

V and J are TRBV4-1 and TRBJ1-4; possibly TRBD1 for D (6 bases). The CDR3 spans 16 residues. CDR1 and CDR2 from the germline V gene are MGHRA and YSYEKL. Trimming took off 0 bases at V and 7 bases at J, with 15 bases between the two ends. The CDR3, as DNA: TGCGCCAGCAGCCAAGATCGAGCAGGGGAGGCTGAAAAACTGTTTTTT. This translates into CASSQDRAGEAEKLFF.

This sequence joins TRBV6-6 and TRBJ2-4; 8 bases fit TRBD2. This CDR3 is 12 amino acids long. The germline CDR1 and CDR2 sequences are MNHNY and SVGAGI (reference sequence). J lost 13 bases, V lost 6 bases, and 8 bases had no gene match. CDR3 amino acids: CASSTTSDEQYF. The CDR3, as DNA: TGTGCCAGCAGCACGACTAGCGATGAGCAGTACTTC.

This clonotype came up many times. The gene calls are TRBV27 and TRBJ2-7, with 9 bases aligning to TRBD1. This CDR3 contains 14 residues. Germline V gene sequence: CDR1 MNHEY, CDR2 SMNVEV (reference sequence). The trim removed 11 bases at V and 5 bases at J, leaving 13 bases unmatched. The CDR3 loop reads CASIPAQGADEQYF. The CDR3, as DNA: TGTGCCTCCATTCCGGCACAGGGGGCCGACGAGCAGTACTTC.